This is a list of T cell receptor beta chains from one sample in a study of OX40 agonist ivuxolimab in advanced cancers. Sequencing used immunoSEQ multiplex PCR; TCRdb keeps in-frame clones, though not all of them. The sample includes roughly 23,000 clones, less than 90% seen only once; the top ten take more than 20%. This specimen consisted of CD4+ or CD8+ T cells sorted from blood, obtained in a trial of the OX40 agonist ivuxolimab. These receptors originate from an adult with an advanced solid tumor such as melanoma, head and neck, liver or kidney cancer. CDR3s include the opening cysteine and the closing phenylalanine or tryptophan. A D gene is named only where the DNA matches it firmly. Some rows mark clone size as missing; the rest say once, few, many or name a class of expanded clone.

CDR3 | DNA | J | size | D | V
CASSDTSEGDTGELFF | TGTGCCAGCAGTGATACTAGCGAGGGAGACACCGGGGAGCTGTTTTTT | TRBJ2-2 | few | TRBD2 | TRBV6-4
CASSTRSTGESADTQYF | TGTGCCAGCAGCACCCGCTCGACAGGGGAATCGGCAGATACGCAGTATTTT | TRBJ2-3 | . | TRBD1 | TRBV7-2
CASSLKQEFYEQYF | TGTGCCAGCAGCTTAAAGCAGGAGTTCTACGAGCAGTACTTC | TRBJ2-7 | . | . | TRBV5-6
CASSLDLAGVSYEQYF | TGTGCCAGCAGCCTGGACCTAGCGGGAGTCTCCTACGAGCAGTACTTC | TRBJ2-7 | . | TRBD2 | TRBV5-4
CASSHGGGRAEQYF | TGCGCCAGCAGCCACGGTGGGGGGCGAGCCGAGCAGTACTTC | TRBJ2-7 | . | . | TRBV4-3
CASRAGLDLGANVLTF | TGCGCCAGCAGGGCAGGGCTCGATCTTGGGGCCAACGTCCTGACTTTC | TRBJ2-6 | . | . | TRBV5-1
CASSLALGQPQHF | TGTGCCAGCAGCTTAGCGTTGGGTCAGCCCCAGCATTTT | TRBJ1-5 | . | . | TRBV7-9
CASSSGGDEQYF | TGTGCCAGCAGCTCGGGGGGGGACGAGCAGTACTTC | TRBJ2-7 | . | TRBD2 | TRBV6-5
CASSGDRHPEKLFF | TGTGCCAGCAGCGGGGATCGACATCCTGAAAAACTGTTTTTT | TRBJ1-4 | . | . | TRBV7-9
CASSSGANVLTF | TGTGCCAGCAGCTCTGGGGCCAACGTCCTGACTTTC | TRBJ2-6 | . | . | TRBV13
CSVEERSGLAGITRDKDEQYF | TGCAGCGTTGAAGAAAGATCCGGACTAGCGGGAATTACGAGGGACAAGGACGAGCAGTACTTC | TRBJ2-7 | . | TRBD2 | TRBV29-1
CASSFSGTSRDTQYF | TGTGCCAGCAGTTTTAGTGGGACTAGCAGGGATACGCAGTATTTT | TRBJ2-3 | . | TRBD2 | TRBV28
CATSRPLGGVYNEQFF | TGTGCCACCAGCAGGCCGTTGGGGGGTGTATACAATGAGCAGTTCTTC | TRBJ2-1 | once | . | TRBV15
CASSLEETQYF | TGTGCCAGCAGCTTGGAAGAGACCCAGTACTTC | TRBJ2-5 | . | . | TRBV5-6
CASSLETDTQYF | TGCGCCAGCAGCTTGGAGACAGATACGCAGTATTTT | TRBJ2-3 | . | . | TRBV5-1
CASSKAAGPTSYEQYF | TGCGCCAGCAGCAAAGCGGCAGGACCAACATCCTACGAGCAGTACTTC | TRBJ2-7 | . | . | TRBV4-3
CASRGLAGGPQYF | TGTGCCAGCAGAGGACTAGCGGGAGGCCCTCAGTACTTC | TRBJ2-5 | . | TRBD2 | TRBV27
CASSQEGLAGYEQYF | TGCGCCAGCAGCCAAGAGGGACTAGCGGGTTACGAGCAGTACTTC | TRBJ2-7 | . | TRBD2 | TRBV4-1
CASSPLGVF | TGTGCCAGCAGCCCCCTCGGGGTCTTT | TRBJ1-1 | . | . | TRBV14
CAISGGMNTEAFF | TGTGCCATCAGTGGAGGTATGAACACTGAAGCTTTCTTT | TRBJ1-1 | . | . | TRBV10-3
CAWNSEGAQGYTF | TGTGCCTGGAATTCAGAGGGGGCGCAGGGCTACACCTTC | TRBJ1-2 | . | TRBD1 | TRBV30
CASSFLGGTNEKLFF | TGTGCCAGCAGCTTCCTAGGTGGAACTAATGAAAAACTGTTTTTT | TRBJ1-4 | . | . | TRBV7-9
CASSLAGDNSYEQYF | TGCGCCAGCAGCTTGGCAGGGGACAACTCCTACGAGCAGTACTTC | TRBJ2-7 | once | . | TRBV5-1
CSLRGIPSSYNEQFF | TGCAGCCTAAGGGGGATTCCAAGCTCCTACAATGAGCAGTTCTTC | TRBJ2-1 | few | . | TRBV29-1
CASSWGGGRGRNEQFF | TGTGCCAGCAGCTGGGGCGGCGGGAGAGGTAGAAATGAGCAGTTCTTC | TRBJ2-1 | . | . | TRBV21-1
CASSQDTPYNEQFF | TGTGCCAGCAGCCAAGATACCCCTTACAATGAGCAGTTCTTC | TRBJ2-1 | . | . | TRBV4-2
CASSKVMGGIYEQYF | TGTGCCAGTAGTAAGGTAATGGGGGGAATCTACGAGCAGTACTTC | TRBJ2-7 | . | . | TRBV19
CASSIQGEAFF | TGCGCCAGCAGCATCCAGGGTGAAGCTTTCTTT | TRBJ1-1 | . | . | TRBV5-1